These 30 T cell receptor beta chains were all obtained from the same sample, sequenced in a study of Ad26.COV2.S vaccination and SARS-CoV-2 variants. Sequencing was performed with immunoSEQ multiplex PCR; in TCRdb, only in-frame clones are kept and a portion is missing. The sample lists about 470,000 clones, around 91% occurring once. Treatment meaning: approximately 18 received Ad26.COV2.S at low or high dose, single or two shots; five or six received placebo; per-sample allocation not given. Sampling was done on day 63 after the first vaccine or placebo injection. The starting material was peripheral blood, obtained in a trial of Ad26.COV2.S vaccine versus placebo. The receptors were sampled from a person aged 18 to 65 who received the Ad26.COV2.S COVID-19 vaccine or a placebo.

This clone was counted once. The V gene is TRBV19, the J gene TRBJ2-7, with D unresolved. CDR1 LNHDA and CDR2 SQIVND come from the germline V gene (reference sequence). The CDR3 covers 13 residues. V was clipped by 3 bases and J by 3 bases, with 9 bases between them. CDR3 sequence: CASSISRRYEQYF. In DNA, the CDR3 is TGTGCCAGTAGTATCTCCAGGCGCTACGAGCAGTACTTC.

The V gene is TRBV7-9, the J gene TRBJ2-3, with unresolved D. V was clipped by 0 bases and J by 2 bases, with 9 bases between them. This CDR3 comprises 15 residues. Germline V gene data show CDR1 as SEHNR and CDR2 as FQNEAQ (reference sequence). The CDR3 DNA sequence: TGTGCCAGCAGCTTAGCCCAGGAATACACAGATACGCAGTATTTT. It encodes CASSLAQEYTDTQYF.

The chain joins TRBV28 to TRBJ2-1; D is ambiguous. The CDR3 is 12 residues long. V lost 7 bases and J lost 4, with 8 bases in between. Germline CDR1 reads MDHEN; CDR2 reads SYDVKM. CDR3 residues: CASISQYNEQFF. DNA for the CDR3: TGTGCCAGCATTAGTCAATACAATGAGCAGTTCTTC. Full variable domain (outside the CDR3, taken from reference TRBV28 and TRBJ2-1): DVKVTQSSRYLVKRTGEKVFLECVQDMDHENMFWYRQDPGLGLRLIYFSYDVKMKEKGDIPEGYSVSREKKERFSLILESASTNQTSMYLCASISQYNEQFFGPGTRLTVL.

J is TRBJ2-2 and V is TRBV12-3 or TRBV12-4, with D tentatively TRBD1 (6 bases). The CDR3 length is 13 residues. Trimming removed 6 bases at V and 5 bases at J, with 10 bases between. In DNA form, the CDR3 reads TGTGCCAGCAGCCCTACAGGGACCGGGGAGCTGTTTTTT. This encodes CASSPTGTGELFF.

V is TRBV30 and J is TRBJ1-2; D is possibly TRBD1 (5 bases). The CDR3 is made up of 15 amino acids. Germline V gene lookup returns CDR1 GTSNPN and CDR2 SVGIG (reference sequence). V was shortened by 0 bases and J by 8 bases, with 19 bases between the two germline ends. This chain's CDR3 is CAWSVLDSGPVGYTF. The CDR3 nucleotides read TGTGCCTGGAGTGTACTTGACAGTGGGCCGGTGGGCTACACCTTC.

The chain carries TRBV7-8 and TRBJ2-5, with 9 nucleotides matching TRBD2. In germline, CDR1 is SGHVS, CDR2 FQNEAQ. The CDR3 totals 15 residues. The V and J ends lost 6 bases and 1 base, in that order; junction bases with no gene match: 6. CDR3 DNA: TGTGCCAGCAGAAGGAGTAGCGGGAGCCAAGAGACCCAGTACTTC. Translating gives CASRRSSGSQETQYF.

This rearrangement joins TRBV2 to TRBJ2-3, with D possibly TRBD2 on 6 matching bases. The CDR3 runs to 15 residues. The V end was cut by 3 bases, the J end by 4 bases, with 14 bases between. Germline V CDR1 and CDR2: SNHLY, FYNNEI. DNA of the CDR3: TGTGCCAGCAGTGAGCGCCCGCGGAGGGCAGATACGCAGTATTTT. Its protein is CASSERPRRADTQYF.

V is TRBV29-1 and J is TRBJ1-1; 7 nucleotides agree with TRBD1. V lost 3 bases and J lost 0; bases outside the gene matches: 10. Germline values: CDR1 SQVTM, CDR2 ANQGSEA. The CDR3 length is 16 residues. The CDR3 reads CSVEGRGRRMNTEAFF. The CDR3 coding sequence is TGCAGCGTTGAGGGCAGGGGGAGGCGAATGAACACTGAAGCTTTCTTT.

As regards this clone: Other nucleotide sequences from this sample produce the same CDR3. This sequence joins TRBV18 and TRBJ2-7, with 11 bases matching TRBD1. The germline V gene encodes CDR1 KGHSH and CDR2 LQKENI. The CDR3 covers 16 residues. V trimming: 4 bases; J trimming: 0 bases; junction bases outside the gene matches: 5. The CDR3 DNA reads TGTGCCAGCTCACATCCGGGACAGGGGGGCTCCTACGAGCAGTACTTC. Translated: CASSHPGQGGSYEQYF.

The genes are TRBV5-4 and TRBJ2-5; TRBD2 matches 9 bases. Trimming removed 4 bases from V and 3 bases from J; junction bases left unmatched: 4. Germline-derived CDR1 and CDR2 are SGHNT and YYREEE (reference sequence). The CDR3 is made up of 14 amino acids. This chain's CDR3 is CASSPRLAEETQYF. CDR3 nucleotides: TGTGCCAGCAGCCCCAGACTAGCGGAAGAGACCCAGTACTTC. Looking up the rest from reference TRBV5-4 and TRBJ2-5 gives the full variable domain: ETGVTQSPTHLIKTRGQQVTLRCSSQSGHNTVSWYQQALGQGPQFIFQYYREEENGRGNFPPRFSGLQFPNYSSELNVNALELDDSALYLCASSPRLAEETQYFGPGTRLLVL.

There are a few counts of this clone. This chain joins TRBV7-2 and TRBJ2-2; no firm D call. V was pared by 1 base and J by 6 bases, with 3 bases between. From germline, CDR1 is SGHTA and CDR2 FQGNSA. This CDR3 is built from 12 residues. CDR3 nucleotides: TGTGCCAGCAGCTTAGATGCCGGGGAGCTGTTTTTT. Its translation is CASSLDAGELFF.

The chain employs TRBV19 and TRBJ2-2; TRBD1 aligns across 8 bases. The J segment lost 3 bases and the V segment lost 1 base, leaving 7 bases of the junction unmatched. Germline V gene data show CDR1 as LNHDA and CDR2 as SQIVND (reference sequence). The CDR3 consists of 17 residues. The CDR3 bases are TGTGCCAGTAGTATAGCCACAGGGGGATATGACACCGGGGAGCTGTTTTTT. Translated: CASSIATGGYDTGELFF.

The chain couples TRBV2 to TRBJ1-2, with 8 bases identical to TRBD1. J was trimmed by 4 bases and V by 5 bases; bases with no gene match: 3. The CDR3 is 13 residues long. Germline values: CDR1 SNHLY, CDR2 FYNNEI. The CDR3 DNA reads as TGTGCCAGCAGTAGGGACAGGAGCTATGGCTACACCTTC. Translating it yields CASSRDRSYGYTF.

The rearrangement links TRBV12-3 or TRBV12-4 to TRBJ2-2; no definite D call. There are 13 residues in the CDR3. Trimming pared 3 bases from V and 0 bases from J, leaving 2 bases between. The CDR3 DNA follows: TGTGCCAGCAGTTTTTCGAACACCGGGGAGCTGTTTTTT. This encodes CASSFSNTGELFF.

This chain links TRBV7-6 with TRBJ2-6; D gene ambiguous. Germline assignment: CDR1 SGHVS and CDR2 FNYEAQ. CDR3 length equals 15 residues. Trimming stripped 1 base from V and 4 bases from J, with 8 bases between. The CDR3 DNA reads as TGTGCCAGCAGCTTAGTCTCAGCCGGGGCCAACGTCCTGACTTTC. It encodes CASSLVSAGANVLTF.

The chain recombines TRBV12-3 or TRBV12-4 with TRBJ2-3; D not resolved. The V end was cut by 7 bases, the J end by 0 bases, with 5 bases between. The CDR3 contains 12 residues. The chain's CDR3 is CASIGSTDTQYF. The CDR3 DNA is TGTGCCAGCATCGGGAGCACAGATACGCAGTATTTT.

The chain links TRBV30 to TRBJ1-1, with D possibly matching TRBD1 (6 bases). Trimming took off 5 bases at V and 4 bases at J, with 20 bases between the two ends. The CDR3 is 15 amino acids. CDR1 is GTSNPN, CDR2 SVGIG, per germline (reference sequence). The CDR3: CAWFFGGRPGTEAFF. The CDR3 region has the DNA TGTGCCTGGTTTTTTGGGGGCCGGCCGGGCACTGAAGCTTTCTTT.

The rearrangement links TRBV18 to TRBJ1-2, with D maybe TRBD1 (5 bases). This CDR3 is 14 amino acids long. Deletions cut 2 bases from V and 2 bases from J, with 9 bases between. The V gene's germline CDR1 is KGHSH and CDR2 LQKENI. The CDR3 loop is CASSPDRGNYGYTF. CDR3 sequence (DNA): TGTGCCAGCTCACCAGACAGAGGGAACTATGGCTACACCTTC.

V gene TRBV7-2 combines with J gene TRBJ1-5; a weak D match, TRBD1 (5 bases). The CDR3 consists of 13 residues. V was pared by 2 bases and J by 6 bases, with 8 bases between. Germline loops: CDR1 SGHTA, CDR2 FQGNSA. DNA for the CDR3: TGTGCCAGCAGCTTATCCCAGGGTCAGCCCCAGCATTTT. Its translation: CASSLSQGQPQHF. The variable domain in full, completed from reference TRBV7-2 and TRBJ1-5, reads GAGVSQSPSNKVTEKGKDVELRCDPISGHTALYWYRQSLGQGLEFLIYFQGNSAPDKSGLPSDRFSAERTGGSVSTLTIQRTQQEDSAVYLCASSLSQGQPQHFGDGTRLSIL.

The rearrangement joins TRBV9 to TRBJ1-1; no clear D gene. Germline assignment: CDR1 SGDLS and CDR2 YYNGEE. Trimming took 0 bases from V and 11 from J, leaving 20 bases between them. The CDR3 runs 15 residues. The CDR3 region is CASSVGGPENPEAFF. CDR3 nucleotides: TGTGCCAGCAGCGTAGGTGGGCCCGAGAATCCCGAGGCTTTCTTT. The full variable domain, with the rest looked up from reference TRBV9 and TRBJ1-1, is DSGVTQTPKHLITATGQRVTLRCSPRSGDLSVYWYQQSLDQGLQFLIQYYNGEERAKGNILERFSAQQFPDLHSELNLSSLELGDSALYFCASSVGGPENPEAFFGQGTRLTVV.

The gene calls are TRBV15 and TRBJ2-2; D not certain. The CDR3 has 11 amino acids. Trimming took off 8 bases at V and 6 bases at J, with 7 bases between the two ends. Germline assignment: CDR1 LNHNV and CDR2 YYDKDF (reference sequence). For the CDR3, the DNA is TGTGCCACCCTACGGGCCGGGGAGCTGTTTTTT. Its protein is CATLRAGELFF.

This clone was counted only a few times. This sequence joins TRBV29-1 and TRBJ2-1; no clear D gene. Between the trimmed V and J ends, which lost 4 bases and 7 bases, there was a span of 8 bases. The CDR3 has 11 amino acids. CDR1 is SQVTM, CDR2 ANQGSEA, per germline. CDR3 DNA sequence: TGCAGCGTTGGCCGAGGTAATGAGCAGTTCTTC. It yields the protein CSVGRGNEQFF.

The chain has TRBV11-2 and TRBJ2-7; D might be TRBD1 (8 bases). There are 15 residues in the CDR3. CDR1 SGHAT and CDR2 FQNNGV come from the germline V gene. The V and J ends lost 4 bases and 7 bases respectively, with 20 bases between them. CDR3 region: CASSSPGQGGGEQYF. Written as DNA, the CDR3 is TGTGCCAGCAGCTCCCCCGGACAGGGAGGGGGGGAGCAGTACTTC.

The chain employs TRBV10-3 and TRBJ2-1; D unclear. V lost 2 bases and J lost 4, with 9 bases in between. Germline assignment: CDR1 ENHRY and CDR2 SYGVKD. The CDR3 consists of 14 residues. CDR3 sequence (DNA): TGTGCCATCAGTGAGGAAGCCCGGTACAATGAGCAGTTCTTC. Translating it yields CAISEEARYNEQFF.

The chain recombines TRBV27 with TRBJ2-7; TRBD1 matches 7 bases. Germline V gene sequence: CDR1 MNHEY, CDR2 SMNVEV (reference sequence). The CDR3 contains 14 residues. V trimming: 3 bases; J trimming: 4 bases; junction bases outside the gene matches: 6. For the CDR3, the DNA is TGTGCCAGCAGTTTTTGGGACAGACATTACGAGCAGTACTTC. Translation: CASSFWDRHYEQYF.

The genes are TRBV6-5 and TRBJ2-7; D is possibly TRBD1 (6 bases). Germline V lookup: CDR1 MNHEY, CDR2 SVGAGI. The CDR3 sequence is 15 residues long. Trimming pared 6 bases from V and 4 bases from J, leaving 19 bases between. The CDR3 DNA follows: TGTGCCAGCAGGGGTTTAGGCCTGAGGGGGTACGAGCAGTACTTC. This sequence encodes CASRGLGLRGYEQYF.

The V and J genes are TRBV12-5 and TRBJ2-1; 12 nucleotides match TRBD2. This CDR3 has 12 residues. Trimming at V came to 9 bases and at J to 7 bases, leaving 1 base not matched to a gene. Germline loops: CDR1 LGHNT, CDR2 FRNRAP. CDR3 amino acids: CARGTSGNEQFF. DNA of the CDR3: TGTGCTAGAGGGACTAGCGGGAATGAGCAGTTCTTC.

The count of this clone is one. The rearrangement uses TRBV13 and TRBJ1-5; D is unclear. The CDR3 is 16 amino acids. The V gene's germline CDR1 is PRHDT and CDR2 FYEKMQ (reference sequence). Trimming left V 4 bases short and J 0 bases short, with 13 bases between. The chain's CDR3 is CASSSSYGDSNQPQHF. The CDR3 DNA follows: TGTGCCAGCAGCTCGTCCTATGGGGATAGCAATCAGCCCCAGCATTTT.

CDR3 region: CASSPTGAEQFF. CDR3 DNA sequence: TGTGCCAGCTCCCCAACGGGAGCGGAGCAGTTCTTC. The genes are TRBV2 and TRBJ2-1; a possible D gene is TRBD2 (6 bases). The ends were cut back, 8 bases at V and 10 bases at J, with 15 bases in the middle. Germline V lookup: CDR1 SNHLY, CDR2 FYNNEI. This CDR3 contains 12 residues.

V and J are TRBV7-3 and TRBJ2-3; 10 nucleotides agree with TRBD2. CDR1 and CDR2 from the germline V gene are SGHTA and FQGTGA. This CDR3 region has 15 residues. J gave up 2 bases and V 5 bases, and 4 bases lay outside the gene matches. The CDR3 is CASSLLAGTTDTQYF. The CDR3 DNA is TGTGCCAGCAGCCTACTAGCGGGAACCACAGATACGCAGTATTTT.